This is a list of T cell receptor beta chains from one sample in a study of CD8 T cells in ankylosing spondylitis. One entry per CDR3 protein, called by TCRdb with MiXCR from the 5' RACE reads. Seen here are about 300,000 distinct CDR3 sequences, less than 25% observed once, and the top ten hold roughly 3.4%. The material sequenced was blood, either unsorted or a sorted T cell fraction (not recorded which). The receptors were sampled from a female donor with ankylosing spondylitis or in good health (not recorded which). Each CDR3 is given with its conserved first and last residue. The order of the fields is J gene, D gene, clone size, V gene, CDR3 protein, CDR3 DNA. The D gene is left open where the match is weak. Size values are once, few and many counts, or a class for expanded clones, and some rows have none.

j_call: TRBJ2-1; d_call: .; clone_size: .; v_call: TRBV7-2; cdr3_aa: CASSFLYNEQFF; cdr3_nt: TGTGCCAGCAGCTTTTTGTACAATGAGCAGTTCTTC
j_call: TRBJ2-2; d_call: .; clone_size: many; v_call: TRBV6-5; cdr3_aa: CASSWKVNTGELFF; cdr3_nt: TGTGCCAGCAGTTGGAAGGTGAACACCGGGGAGCTGTTTTTT
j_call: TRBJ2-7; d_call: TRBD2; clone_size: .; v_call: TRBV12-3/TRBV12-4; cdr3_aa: CASSLSAGVYEQYF; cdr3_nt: TGTGCCAGCAGTTTATCGGCGGGAGTGTACGAGCAGTACTTC
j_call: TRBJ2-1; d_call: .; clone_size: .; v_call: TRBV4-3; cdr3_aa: CASSQSRGRLGLGPNEQFF; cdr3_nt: TGCGCCAGCAGCCAGTCCAGGGGGCGGTTAGGACTAGGTCCTAATGAGCAGTTCTTC
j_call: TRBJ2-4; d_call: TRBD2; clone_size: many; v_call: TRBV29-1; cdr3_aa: CSASGMAKNIQYF; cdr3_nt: TGCAGCGCCAGCGGGATGGCCAAAAACATTCAGTACTTC
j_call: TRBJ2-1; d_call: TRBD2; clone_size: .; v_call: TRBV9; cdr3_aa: CASSLSGRPHNEQFF; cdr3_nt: TGTGCCAGCAGTCTCAGCGGGAGACCCCACAATGAGCAGTTCTTC
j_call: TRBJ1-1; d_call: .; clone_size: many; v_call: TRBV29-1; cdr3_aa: CSVEPRVNTEAFF; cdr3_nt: TGCAGCGTTGAACCTAGAGTGAACACTGAAGCTTTCTTT
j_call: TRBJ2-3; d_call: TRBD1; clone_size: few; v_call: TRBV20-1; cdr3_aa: CSAPRTGVVMDDTQYF; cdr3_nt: TGCAGTGCTCCCCGGACAGGGGTAGTAATGGACGATACGCAGTATTTT
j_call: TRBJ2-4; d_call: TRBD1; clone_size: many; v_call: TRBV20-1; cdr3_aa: CSARGGTGENIQYF; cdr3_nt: TGCAGTGCTAGGGGCGGGACAGGCGAAAACATTCAGTACTTC
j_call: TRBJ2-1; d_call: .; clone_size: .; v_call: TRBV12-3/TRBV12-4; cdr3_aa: CASSHSRGNGITRDEQFF; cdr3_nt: TGTGCCAGCAGTCATAGCCGGGGGAACGGGATAACTAGGGATGAGCAGTTCTTC
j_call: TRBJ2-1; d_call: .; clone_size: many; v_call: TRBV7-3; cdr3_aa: CASSLTVTKAYNEQFF; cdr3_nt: TGTGCCAGCAGCTTAACGGTGACTAAGGCCTACAATGAGCAGTTCTTC
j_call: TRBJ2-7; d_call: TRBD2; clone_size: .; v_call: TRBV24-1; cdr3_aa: CATRISQTSGSSYEQYF; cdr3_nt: TGTGCCACCAGGATCTCCCAGACTAGCGGGAGCTCCTACGAGCAGTACTTC
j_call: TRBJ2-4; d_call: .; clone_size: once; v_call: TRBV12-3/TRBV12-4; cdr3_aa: CASSFHFSAKKNIQYF; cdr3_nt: TGTGCCAGCAGTTTTCATTTTTCGGCGAAGAAAAACATTCAGTACTTC
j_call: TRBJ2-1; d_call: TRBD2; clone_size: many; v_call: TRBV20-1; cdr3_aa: CSASSGGRSYNEQFF; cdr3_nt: TGCAGTGCTAGTAGCGGGGGCCGCTCCTACAATGAGCAGTTCTTC
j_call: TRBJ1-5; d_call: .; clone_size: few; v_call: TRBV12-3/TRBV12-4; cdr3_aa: CASDRDTDQPQHF; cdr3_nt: TGTGCCAGCGATCGGGACACTGATCAGCCCCAGCATTTT
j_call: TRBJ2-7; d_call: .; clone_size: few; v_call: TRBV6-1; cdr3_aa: CASTQRGIVNEQYF; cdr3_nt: TGTGCCAGCACCCAACGGGGAATCGTGAACGAGCAGTACTTC
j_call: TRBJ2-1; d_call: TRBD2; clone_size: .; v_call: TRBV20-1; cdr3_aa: CSAARLAGIFNEQFF; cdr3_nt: TGCAGTGCTGCCCGACTAGCGGGAATCTTCAATGAGCAGTTCTTC
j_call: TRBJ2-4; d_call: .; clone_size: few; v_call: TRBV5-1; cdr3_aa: CASSLVVEGNIQYF; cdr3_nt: TGCGCCAGCAGCCTAGTAGTAGAGGGAAACATTCAGTACTTC
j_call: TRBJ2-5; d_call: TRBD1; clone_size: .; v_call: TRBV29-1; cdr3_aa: CSVGAGQGQETQYF; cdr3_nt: TGCAGCGTGGGGGCGGGACAGGGCCAAGAGACCCAGTACTTC
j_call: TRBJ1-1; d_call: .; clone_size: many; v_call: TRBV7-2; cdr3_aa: CASSFLRGGTEAFF; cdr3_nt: TGTGCCAGCAGCTTCCTCAGGGGAGGCACTGAAGCTTTCTTT
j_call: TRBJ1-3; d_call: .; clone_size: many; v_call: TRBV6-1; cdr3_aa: CASSDRRPGNTIYF; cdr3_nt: TGTGCCAGCAGTGACCGACGCCCTGGAAACACCATATATTTT
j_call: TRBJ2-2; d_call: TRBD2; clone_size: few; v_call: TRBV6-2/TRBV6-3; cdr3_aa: CASSYSRNPGLAGGSGELFF; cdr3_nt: TGTGCCAGCAGTTACTCTCGTAACCCTGGGCTAGCGGGAGGGTCCGGGGAGCTGTTTTTT
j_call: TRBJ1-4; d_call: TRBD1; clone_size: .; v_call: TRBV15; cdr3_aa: CATSRGDREDEKLFF; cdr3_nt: TGTGCCACCAGCAGAGGGGACAGGGAAGATGAAAAACTGTTTTTT
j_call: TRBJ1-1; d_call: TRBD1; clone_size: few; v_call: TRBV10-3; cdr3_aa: CAVSNRDRGEAFF; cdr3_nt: TGTGCCGTATCCAACCGGGACAGAGGTGAAGCTTTCTTT
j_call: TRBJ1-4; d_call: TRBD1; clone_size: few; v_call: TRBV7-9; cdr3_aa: CASSQGQGREKLFF; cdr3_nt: TGTGCCAGCAGCCAGGGACAGGGAAGGGAAAAACTGTTTTTT
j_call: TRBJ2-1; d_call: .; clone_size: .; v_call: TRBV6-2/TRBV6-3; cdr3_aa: CASRAGTTRQFF; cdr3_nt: TGTGCCAGCAGAGCAGGGACAACCAGGCAGTTCTTC
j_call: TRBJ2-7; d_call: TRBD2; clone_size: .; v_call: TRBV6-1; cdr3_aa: CASSPGPGDYSYEQYF; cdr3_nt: TGTGCCAGCAGCCCCGGACCGGGGGACTACTCCTACGAGCAGTACTTC
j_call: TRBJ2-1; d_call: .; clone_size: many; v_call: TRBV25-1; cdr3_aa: CASSERGYEQFF; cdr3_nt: TGTGCCAGCAGTGAACGAGGGTATGAGCAGTTCTTC
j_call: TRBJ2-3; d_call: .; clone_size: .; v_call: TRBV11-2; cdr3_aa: CASSLAGKNTDTQYF; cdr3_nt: TGTGCCAGCAGCTTGGCTGGGAAGAACACAGATACGCAGTATTTT
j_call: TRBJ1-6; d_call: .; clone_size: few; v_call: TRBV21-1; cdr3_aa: CASSLITLNSPLHF; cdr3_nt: TGTGCCAGCAGCCTAATCACACTTAATTCACCCCTCCACTTT
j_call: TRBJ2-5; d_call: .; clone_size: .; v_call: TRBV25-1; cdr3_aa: CASSERTWGTQYF; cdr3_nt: TGTGCCAGCAGTGAACGGACCTGGGGGACCCAGTACTTC
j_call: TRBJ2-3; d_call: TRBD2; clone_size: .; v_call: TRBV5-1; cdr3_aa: CASSLGGSGSWTDTQYF; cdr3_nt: TGCGCCAGCAGCTTGGGTGGTAGCGGGAGTTGGACAGATACGCAGTATTTT
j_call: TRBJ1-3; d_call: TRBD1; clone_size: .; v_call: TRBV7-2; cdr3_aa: CASRYRGSGNTIYF; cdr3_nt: TGTGCCAGCCGCTACAGGGGATCGGGAAACACCATATATTTT
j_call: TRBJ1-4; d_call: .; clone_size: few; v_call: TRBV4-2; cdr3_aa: CASSQGLINEKLFF; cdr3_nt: TGTGCCAGCAGCCAAGGACTGATTAATGAAAAACTGTTTTTT
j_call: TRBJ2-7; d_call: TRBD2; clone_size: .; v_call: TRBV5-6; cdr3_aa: CASSFGGTSGYEQYF; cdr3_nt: TGTGCCAGCAGCTTTGGGGGGACTAGCGGCTACGAGCAGTACTTC
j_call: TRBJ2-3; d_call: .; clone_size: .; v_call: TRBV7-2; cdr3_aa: CASSPAGIGVGF; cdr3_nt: TGTGCCAGCAGTCCTGCAGGCATTGGAGTAGGTTTT
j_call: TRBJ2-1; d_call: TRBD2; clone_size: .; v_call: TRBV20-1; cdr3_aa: CSARGTSGRGNEQFF; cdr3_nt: TGCAGTGCCCGGGGGACTAGCGGGAGAGGAAATGAGCAGTTCTTC
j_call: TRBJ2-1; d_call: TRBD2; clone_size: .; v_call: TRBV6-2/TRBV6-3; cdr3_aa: CASSTWTSGSTNEQFF; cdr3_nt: TGTGCCAGCAGTACTTGGACTAGCGGGAGTACGAATGAGCAGTTCTTC
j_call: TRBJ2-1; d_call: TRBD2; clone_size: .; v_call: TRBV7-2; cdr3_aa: CASSLASSGRFNEQFF; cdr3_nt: TGTGCCAGCAGCTTAGCTTCTAGCGGGAGATTCAATGAGCAGTTCTTC
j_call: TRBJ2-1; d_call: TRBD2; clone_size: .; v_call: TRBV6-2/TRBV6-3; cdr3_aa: CASSFPGLGGYEQFF; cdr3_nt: TGTGCCAGCAGTTTCCCGGGACTAGGAGGCTATGAGCAGTTCTTC
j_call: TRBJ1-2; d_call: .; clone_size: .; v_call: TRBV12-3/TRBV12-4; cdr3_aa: CASVPRGKYGYTF; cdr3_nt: TGTGCCAGCGTACCCCGGGGGAAATATGGCTACACCTTC
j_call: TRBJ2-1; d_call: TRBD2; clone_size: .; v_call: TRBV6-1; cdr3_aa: CASSRGVRKDEQFF; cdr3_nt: TGTGCCAGCAGTCGGGGGGTGAGGAAGGATGAGCAGTTCTTC
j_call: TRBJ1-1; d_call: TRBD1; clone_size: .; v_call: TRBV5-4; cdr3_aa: CASSASTGRLVMNTEAFF; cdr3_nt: TGTGCCAGCAGCGCCTCGACAGGGCGGCTGGTCATGAACACTGAAGCTTTCTTT
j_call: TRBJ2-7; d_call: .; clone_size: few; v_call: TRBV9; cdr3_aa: CASSMAGKGYEQYF; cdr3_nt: TGTGCCAGCAGCATGGCGGGAAAGGGGTACGAGCAGTACTTC
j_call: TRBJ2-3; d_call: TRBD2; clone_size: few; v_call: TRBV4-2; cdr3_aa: CASSPLLTSFLAGFTDTQYF; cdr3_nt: TGTGCCAGCAGCCCGCTATTGACTAGCTTCCTAGCGGGGTTCACAGATACGCAGTATTTT
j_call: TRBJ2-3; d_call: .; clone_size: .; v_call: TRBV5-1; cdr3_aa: CASSPARRSTDTQYF; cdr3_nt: TGCGCCAGCAGCCCAGCGAGGCGGTCCACAGATACGCAGTATTTT
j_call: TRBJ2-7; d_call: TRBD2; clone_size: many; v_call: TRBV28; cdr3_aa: CASSLYWGLAGGLVF; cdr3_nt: TGTGCCAGCAGTTTATATTGGGGACTAGCGGGAGGGCTCGTCTTC
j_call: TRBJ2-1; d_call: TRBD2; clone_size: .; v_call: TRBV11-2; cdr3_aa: CASRFSGRLDEQFF; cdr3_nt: TGTGCCAGCAGATTCAGCGGGAGATTAGATGAGCAGTTCTTC
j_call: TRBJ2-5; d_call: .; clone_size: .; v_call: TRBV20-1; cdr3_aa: CSARQREDRDQETQYF; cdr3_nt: TGCAGTGCTAGGCAGCGGGAAGACAGGGACCAAGAGACCCAGTACTTC
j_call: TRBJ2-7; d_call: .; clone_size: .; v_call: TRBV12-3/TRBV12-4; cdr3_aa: CASSLRRRRDPNEQYF; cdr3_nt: TGTGCCAGCAGTTTAAGGCGGCGTCGGGACCCCAACGAGCAGTACTTC
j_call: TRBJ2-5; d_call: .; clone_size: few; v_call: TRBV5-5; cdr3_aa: CASSPRGGVLFQETQYF; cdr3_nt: TGTGCCAGCAGCCCGAGAGGAGGGGTCTTATTTCAAGAGACCCAGTACTTC
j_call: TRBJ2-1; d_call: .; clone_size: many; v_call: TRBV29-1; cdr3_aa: CSVGELEHGNEQFF; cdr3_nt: TGCAGCGTTGGCGAACTAGAGCATGGCAATGAGCAGTTCTTC
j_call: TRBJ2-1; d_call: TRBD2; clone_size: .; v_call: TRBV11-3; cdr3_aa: CASSSGTSGRFGEQFF; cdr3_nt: TGTGCCAGCAGCTCCGGGACTAGCGGGAGGTTTGGTGAGCAGTTCTTC
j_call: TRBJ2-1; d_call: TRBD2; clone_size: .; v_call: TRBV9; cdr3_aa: CASSGTSGMTYNEQFF; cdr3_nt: TGTGCCAGCAGCGGGACTAGCGGGATGACCTACAATGAGCAGTTCTTC
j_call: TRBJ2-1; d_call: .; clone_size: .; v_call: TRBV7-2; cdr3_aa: CASSLGHHGDEQFF; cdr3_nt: TGTGCCAGCAGCTTAGGCCACCACGGAGATGAGCAGTTCTTC